The T cell receptor beta chain described here comes from a study of cytomegalovirus exposure and HLA in healthy donors. Germline V lookup: CDR1 SEHNR, CDR2 FQNEAQ (reference sequence). V lost 7 bases and J 1 base, leaving 10 bases between the germline ends. The CDR3 has 13 residues. The study's findings and limits: When the data were analyzed later, several of the most significant clusters appeared to be linked to common viral pathogens. Both high specificity and high sensitivity reportedly marked the classifier's diagnosis of cytomegalovirus status. A few of the chains that were CMV-associated were confirmed in vitro to be specific for CMV antigens.

Concerning this clone itself: Its antigen is unidentified.

The PCR used 60 Vbeta and 13 Jbeta primers. Sequencing used immunoSEQ multiplex PCR; TCRdb keeps in-frame clones, though not all of them. This table holds 150,000 or so clones, roughly four fifths found once. Each of the donors was a healthy bone marrow donor. The sample comprised PBMCs. The sequence derives from a woman aged 40-49 years in good health and CMV-seronegative. The genes are TRBV7-9 and TRBJ2-5; D possibly corresponds to TRBD2 (5 bases). CDR3 protein: CASIRTGQETQYF. The CDR3 DNA sequence: TGTGCCAGCATTAGGACTGGCCAAGAGACCCAGTACTTC. Variable domain in full (rest from reference TRBV7-9 and TRBJ2-5): DTGVSQNPRHKITKRGQNVTFRCDPISEHNRLYWYRQTLGQGPEFLTYFQNEAQLEKSRLLSDRFSAERPKGSFSTLEIQRTEQGDSAMYLCASIRTGQETQYFGPGTRLLVL.